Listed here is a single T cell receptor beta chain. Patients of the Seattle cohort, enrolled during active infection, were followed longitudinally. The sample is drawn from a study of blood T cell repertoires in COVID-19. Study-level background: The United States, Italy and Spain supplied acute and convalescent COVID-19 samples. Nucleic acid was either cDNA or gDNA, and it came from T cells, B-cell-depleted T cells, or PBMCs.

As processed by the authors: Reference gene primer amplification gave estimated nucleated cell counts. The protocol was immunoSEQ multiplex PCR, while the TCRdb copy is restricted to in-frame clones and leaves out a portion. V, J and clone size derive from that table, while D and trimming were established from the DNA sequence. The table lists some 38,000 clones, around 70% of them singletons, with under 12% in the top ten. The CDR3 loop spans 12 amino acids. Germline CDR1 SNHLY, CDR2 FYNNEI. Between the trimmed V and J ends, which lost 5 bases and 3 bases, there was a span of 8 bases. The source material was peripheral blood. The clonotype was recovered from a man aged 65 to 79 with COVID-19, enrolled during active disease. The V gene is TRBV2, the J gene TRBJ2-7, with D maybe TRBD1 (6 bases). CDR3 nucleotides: TGTGCCAGCAGTCGGGACATCTACGAGCAGTACTTC. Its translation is CASSRDIYEQYF.